This T cell receptor (beta chain) was sequenced during a study of CD8 T cells in ankylosing spondylitis. General study points: Significant enrichment of disease-linked clones was reported in matched ankylosing spondylitis synovial fluid.

Molecular-barcoded quantitative 5'-RACE produced these TCR beta libraries. TCRdb called the 5' RACE reads again in MiXCR, with one record for every CDR3 protein. The data show 200,000 to 250,000 distinct CDR3 sequences, 8% to 11% seen once. As regards this clonotype: Its antigen is unknown.

The CDR3 contains 15 residues. The germline CDR1 and CDR2 sequences are SEHNR and FQNEAQ (reference sequence). The V gene end was trimmed by 5 bases and the J gene end by 0 bases; junction bases not matched to a gene: 6. V is TRBV7-9 and J is TRBJ2-5, with 7 bases aligning to TRBD1. Sequencing was carried out using blood, either unsorted or a sorted T cell fraction (not recorded which). The TCR comes from a male donor with ankylosing spondylitis or in good health (not recorded which). CDR3 amino acids: CASSPNRGNQETQYF. DNA of the CDR3: TGTGCCAGCAGCCCTAACAGGGGAAACCAAGAGACCCAGTACTTC.